These T cell receptor beta chains were read from a single sample in a study of early T cells in non-severe SARS-CoV-2 infection. TCRdb re-called the 5' RACE reads with MiXCR, one entry per CDR3 protein. The sample lists about 67,000 distinct CDR3 sequences, under 14% occurring once. Sequenced sample: whole blood. The receptors stem from an adult who was a healthcare worker with PCR-confirmed SARS-CoV-2 infection or an uninfected control (not recorded which). Both conserved end residues are part of each CDR3. The D gene is left open where the match is weak. Clone size is given for some rows only: seen once, a few or many times, or a class if the clone is expanded.

.	TRBV7-3	TRBJ2-3	.	TGTGCCAGCAGCTTAGATGGGGGGGCAACAGATACGCAGTATTTT	CASSLDGGATDTQYF
.	TRBV2	TRBJ1-1	many	TGTGCCAGCAGAACGGACGGGTACACTGAAGCTTTCTTT	CASRTDGYTEAFF
.	TRBV7-7	TRBJ2-2	many	TGTGCTAGCAGCTTAAAGCAGCCAGAAGAAGCGGGCACCGGGGAGCTGTTTTTT	CASSLKQPEEAGTGELFF
.	TRBV7-9	TRBJ2-2	.	TGTGCCAGCAGCTATGCCGGAACCGGGGAGCTGTTTTTT	CASSYAGTGELFF
.	TRBV27	TRBJ2-3	few	TGTGCCAGCAGTTCGGGACTGGCCTTGGGCGATACGCAGTATTTT	CASSSGLALGDTQYF
.	TRBV6-4	TRBJ2-3	few	TGTGCCAGCAGTTATCCGGGACAGCGGATGGGGAGGGATACGCAGTATTTT	CASSYPGQRMGRDTQYF
TRBD2	TRBV11-2	TRBJ2-7	many	TGTGCCAGCAGCATGGGACTAGCTTTTACCGACGAGCAGTACTTC	CASSMGLAFTDEQYF
TRBD1	TRBV6-6	TRBJ1-1	few	TGTGCCAGCAGGCCCGGACAGGGCACTGAAGCTTTCTTT	CASRPGQGTEAFF
.	TRBV14	TRBJ1-4	.	TGTGCCAGCAGCCATCAAACAGGGAATACTAATGAAAAACTGTTTTTT	CASSHQTGNTNEKLFF
.	TRBV29-1	TRBJ2-7	many	TGCAGCGTTGAAGATCAGGGGAGAAATTGGCAGTACTTC	CSVEDQGRNWQYF
TRBD1	TRBV5-5	TRBJ2-7	many	TGTGCCAGCAGCTCAAACACCGGGACAGGATACGAGCAGTACTTC	CASSSNTGTGYEQYF
TRBD2	TRBV7-6	TRBJ2-3	many	TGTGCCAGCAGCCGAGCCGCTGTGTGGAGCGGGAGAGAGTCTAGCACAGATACGCAGTATTTT	CASSRAAVWSGRESSTDTQYF
.	TRBV7-2	TRBJ2-5	many	TGTGCCAGCAGTCCACCCCCAAAAGAGACCCAGTACTTC	CASSPPPKETQYF
.	TRBV11-3	TRBJ2-1	many	TGTGCCAGCAGCTTAGATGACCGAAGCTACAATGAGCAGTTCTTC	CASSLDDRSYNEQFF
.	TRBV6-5	TRBJ2-3	.	TGTGCCAGCAGTTGGTCACGGGGCAGCGCAGATACGCAGTATTTT	CASSWSRGSADTQYF
TRBD1	TRBV29-1	TRBJ2-5	.	TGCAGCACAAGGCCAGGGGGTGAGACCCAGTACTTC	CSTRPGGETQYF
.	TRBV18	TRBJ2-1	many	TGTGCCAGCTCACCACCGGGTACCGGGGCGGGAATCTACAATGAGCAGTTCTTC	CASSPPGTGAGIYNEQFF
.	TRBV7-9	TRBJ2-7	many	TGTGCCAGCAGCGTCCCGGGGGTCTACGAGCAGTACTTC	CASSVPGVYEQYF
.	TRBV6-6	TRBJ1-1	few	TGTGCCAGCAGTTCCCCGGAACAGGGCAACACTGAAGCTTTCTTT	CASSSPEQGNTEAFF
TRBD1	TRBV29-1	TRBJ1-1	many	TGCAGCGTCGGGACAGGGAATTCGGCGAGGACTGAAGCTTTCTTT	CSVGTGNSARTEAFF
.	TRBV4-1	TRBJ1-5	many	TGCGCCAGCAGCCAAGTAGGGAGCCTGAGAAATCAGCCCCAGCATTTT	CASSQVGSLRNQPQHF
.	TRBV9	TRBJ1-6	many	TGTGCCAGCAGCGTCGAACCTGGGACTTTAAATTCACCCCTCCACTTT	CASSVEPGTLNSPLHF
.	TRBV12-3/TRBV12-4	TRBJ2-3	few	TGTGCCAGCAGTTTAGGGGGGTGGTACTCGGGCACAGATACGCAGTATTTT	CASSLGGWYSGTDTQYF
.	TRBV3-1	TRBJ2-7	many	TGTGCCAGCAGCCAACTCATAGGGGATAAGTACTTC	CASSQLIGDKYF
.	TRBV12-3/TRBV12-4	TRBJ2-6	many	TGTGCCAGCACCCTGACCTCCTCTGGGGCCAACGTCCTGACTTTC	CASTLTSSGANVLTF
.	TRBV4-1	TRBJ2-7	many	TGCGCCAGCAGCCAGCTCTTAGGGGCCGAGCAGTACTTC	CASSQLLGAEQYF
TRBD2	TRBV18	TRBJ2-1	.	TGTGCCAGCTCATCACCGACTAGCGGGAGGAATGAGCAGTTCTTC	CASSSPTSGRNEQFF
.	TRBV6-5	TRBJ1-1	.	TGTGCCGTTCACTTGAACACTGAAGCTTTCTTT	CAVHLNTEAFF